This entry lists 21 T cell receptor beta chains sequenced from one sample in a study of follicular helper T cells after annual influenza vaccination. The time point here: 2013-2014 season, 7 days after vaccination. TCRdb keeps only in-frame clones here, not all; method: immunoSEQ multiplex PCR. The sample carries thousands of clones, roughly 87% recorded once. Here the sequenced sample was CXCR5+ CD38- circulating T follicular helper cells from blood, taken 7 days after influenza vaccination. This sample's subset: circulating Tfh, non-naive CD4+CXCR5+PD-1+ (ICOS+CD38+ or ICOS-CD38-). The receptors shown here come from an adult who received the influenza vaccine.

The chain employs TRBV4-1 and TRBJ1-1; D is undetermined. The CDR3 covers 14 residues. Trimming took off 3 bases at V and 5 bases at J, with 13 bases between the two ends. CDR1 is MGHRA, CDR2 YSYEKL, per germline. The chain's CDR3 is CASSHPGSGTEAFF. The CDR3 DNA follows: TGCGCCAGCAGCCATCCGGGCAGCGGAACTGAAGCTTTCTTT.

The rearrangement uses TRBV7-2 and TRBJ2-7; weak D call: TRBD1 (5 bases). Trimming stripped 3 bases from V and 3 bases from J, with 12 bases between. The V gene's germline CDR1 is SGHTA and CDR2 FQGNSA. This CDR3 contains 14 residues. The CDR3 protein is CASSFTVRGYEQYF. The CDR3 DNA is TGTGCCAGCAGCTTTACCGTAAGGGGCTACGAGCAGTACTTC.

CDR3 loop: CASSATGGETQYF. The CDR3 coding sequence is TGCGCCAGCAGTGCGACAGGGGGGGAGACCCAGTACTTC. The chain joins TRBV10-2 to TRBJ2-5; 9 bases are a match to TRBD1. The V segment lost 4 bases and the J segment 5 bases; nucleotides outside the gene matches: 2. The CDR3 length is 13 residues. Germline assignment: CDR1 WSHSY and CDR2 SAAADI.

The CDR3 loop reads CASSDGTSSTDTQYF. The CDR3 DNA is TGCGCCAGCAGTGATGGGACTAGCAGCACAGATACGCAGTATTTT. The V and J genes are TRBV10-1 and TRBJ2-3; 9 positions agree with TRBD2. This CDR3 has 15 residues. Per germline, CDR1 WNHNN and CDR2 SYGVQD (reference sequence). With V trimmed by 3 bases and J by 0 bases, 1 base remained unmatched.

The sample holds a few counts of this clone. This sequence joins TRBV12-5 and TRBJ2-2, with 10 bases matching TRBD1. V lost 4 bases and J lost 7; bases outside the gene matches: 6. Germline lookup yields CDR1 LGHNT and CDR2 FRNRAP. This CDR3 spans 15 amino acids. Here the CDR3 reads CASGSRDRGIGELFF. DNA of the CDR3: TGTGCTAGTGGTTCCCGGGACAGGGGAATCGGGGAGCTGTTTTTT.

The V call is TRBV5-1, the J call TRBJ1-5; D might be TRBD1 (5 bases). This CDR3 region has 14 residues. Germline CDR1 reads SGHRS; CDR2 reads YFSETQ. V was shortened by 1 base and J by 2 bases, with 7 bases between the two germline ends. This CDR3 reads CASSLSGGNQPQHF. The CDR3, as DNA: TGCGCCAGCAGCTTGTCGGGGGGCAATCAGCCCCAGCATTTT.

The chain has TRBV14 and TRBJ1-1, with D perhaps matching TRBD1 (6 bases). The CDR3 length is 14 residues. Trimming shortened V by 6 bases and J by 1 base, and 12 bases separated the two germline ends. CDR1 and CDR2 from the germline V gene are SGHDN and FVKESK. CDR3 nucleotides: TGTGCCAGCAGTCCAGGGGTCCGGAACACTGAAGCTTTCTTT. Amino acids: CASSPGVRNTEAFF.

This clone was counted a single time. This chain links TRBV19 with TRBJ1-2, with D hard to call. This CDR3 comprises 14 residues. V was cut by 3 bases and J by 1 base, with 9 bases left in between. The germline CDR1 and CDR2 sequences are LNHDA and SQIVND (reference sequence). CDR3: CASSISTGNYGYTF. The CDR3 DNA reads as TGTGCCAGTAGTATCAGCACGGGTAACTATGGCTACACCTTC.

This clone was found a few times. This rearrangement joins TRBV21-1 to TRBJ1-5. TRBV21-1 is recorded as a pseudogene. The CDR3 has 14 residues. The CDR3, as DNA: TGTGCCAGCAGCAAAGACCGGGGGGAAGAGCCCCAGCATTTT. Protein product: CASSKDRGEEPQHF.

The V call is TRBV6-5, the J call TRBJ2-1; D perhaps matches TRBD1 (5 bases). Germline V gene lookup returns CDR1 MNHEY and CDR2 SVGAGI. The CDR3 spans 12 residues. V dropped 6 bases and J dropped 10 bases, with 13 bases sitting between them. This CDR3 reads CASRLPGSEQFF. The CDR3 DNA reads TGTGCCAGCAGACTCCCAGGGTCAGAGCAGTTCTTC.

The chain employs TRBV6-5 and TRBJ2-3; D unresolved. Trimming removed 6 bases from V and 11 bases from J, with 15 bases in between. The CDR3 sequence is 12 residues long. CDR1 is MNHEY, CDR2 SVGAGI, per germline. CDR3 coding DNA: TGTGCCAGCAGCCCCTCTAGAGGTGGGCAGTATTTT. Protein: CASSPSRGGQYF.

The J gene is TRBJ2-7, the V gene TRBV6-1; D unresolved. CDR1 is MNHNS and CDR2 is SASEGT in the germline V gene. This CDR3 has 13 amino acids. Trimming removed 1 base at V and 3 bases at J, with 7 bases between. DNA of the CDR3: TGTGCCAGCAGTGAAGTAGGAGACTACGAGCAGTACTTC. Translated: CASSEVGDYEQYF.

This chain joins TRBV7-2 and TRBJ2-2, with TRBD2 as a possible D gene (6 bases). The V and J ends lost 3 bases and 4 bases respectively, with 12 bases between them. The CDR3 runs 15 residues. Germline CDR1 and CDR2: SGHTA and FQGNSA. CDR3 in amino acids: CASSFLGSGTGELFF. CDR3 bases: TGTGCCAGCAGCTTCCTCGGGAGCGGCACCGGGGAGCTGTTTTTT.

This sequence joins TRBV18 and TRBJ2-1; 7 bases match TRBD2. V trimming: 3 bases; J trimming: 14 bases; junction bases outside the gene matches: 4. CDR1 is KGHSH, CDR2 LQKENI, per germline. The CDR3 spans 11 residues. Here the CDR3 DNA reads TGTGCCAGCTCACCCCGGGACTATAAGTTCTTC. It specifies CASSPRDYKFF.

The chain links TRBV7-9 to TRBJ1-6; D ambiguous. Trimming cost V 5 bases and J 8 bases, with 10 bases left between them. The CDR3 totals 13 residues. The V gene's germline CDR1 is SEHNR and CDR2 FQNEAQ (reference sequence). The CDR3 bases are TGTGCCAGCAGCGGTCGCGAGGATTCACCCCTCCACTTT. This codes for CASSGREDSPLHF.

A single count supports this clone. The CDR3 DNA follows: TGTGCCAGCAGCCCTTTCGGAGGATTAAATGAAAAACTGTTTTTT. This translates into CASSPFGGLNEKLFF. V gene TRBV5-8 combines with J gene TRBJ1-4, with D unclear. The CDR3 has 15 amino acids. The germline gives CDR1 SGHTS, CDR2 YDEGEE. The ends were cut back, 4 bases at V and 5 bases at J, with 15 bases in the middle.

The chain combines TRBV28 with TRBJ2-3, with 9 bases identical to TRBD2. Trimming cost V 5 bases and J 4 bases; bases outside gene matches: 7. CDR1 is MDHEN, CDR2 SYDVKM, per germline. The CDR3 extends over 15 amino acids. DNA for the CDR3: TGTGCCAGCAGTCCTGGGGGCGGGGGGGCAGATACGCAGTATTTT. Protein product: CASSPGGGGADTQYF.

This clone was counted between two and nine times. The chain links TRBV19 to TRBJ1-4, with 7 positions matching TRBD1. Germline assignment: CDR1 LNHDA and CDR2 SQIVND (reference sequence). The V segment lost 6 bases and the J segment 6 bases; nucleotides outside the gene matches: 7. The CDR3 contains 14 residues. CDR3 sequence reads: CASRYRGGDEKLFF. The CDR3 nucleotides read TGTGCCAGTAGGTACAGGGGTGGCGATGAAAAACTGTTTTTT.

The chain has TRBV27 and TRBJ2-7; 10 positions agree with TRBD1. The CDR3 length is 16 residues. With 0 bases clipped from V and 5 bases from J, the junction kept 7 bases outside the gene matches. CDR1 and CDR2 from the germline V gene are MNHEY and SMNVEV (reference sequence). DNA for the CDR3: TGTGCCAGCAGTTTATCGTTACCGGGACAGGGGAACGAGCAGTACTTC. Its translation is CASSLSLPGQGNEQYF.

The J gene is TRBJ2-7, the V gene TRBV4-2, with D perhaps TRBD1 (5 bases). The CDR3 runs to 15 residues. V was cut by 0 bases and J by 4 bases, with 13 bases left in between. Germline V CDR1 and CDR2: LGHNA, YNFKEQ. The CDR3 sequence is CASSQDWGYTYEQYF. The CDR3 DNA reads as TGTGCCAGCAGCCAAGATTGGGGCTACACGTACGAGCAGTACTTC.

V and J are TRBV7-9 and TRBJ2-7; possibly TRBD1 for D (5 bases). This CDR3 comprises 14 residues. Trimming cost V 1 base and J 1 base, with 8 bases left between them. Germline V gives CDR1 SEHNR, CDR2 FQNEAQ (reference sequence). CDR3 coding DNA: TGTGCCAGCAGCTTAGGGGGCCAGTCCTACGAGCAGTACTTC. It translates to CASSLGGQSYEQYF.